This T cell receptor (beta chain) appears in the sequencing data of a study of CD8 T cells in Susac syndrome. As for the study in general: Of the sequenced Susac syndrome patients, over 5 had active disease and eight were in remission. Blood was drawn from Susac syndrome patients while they were therapy-naive, on corticosteroids, or on intravenous immunoglobulin alone.

An amount of RNA that ranged from roughly 0.45 to 1 ug was reverse transcribed with random hexamers. TCRdb fed the immunoSEQ multiplex PCR reads into MiXCR, producing one record per CDR3 protein. Found here are 95,000 to 150,000 distinct CDR3 sequences, roughly 94% of them singletons; the top ten hold roughly 0.29%. As concerns this clonotype: Its antigen is as yet unknown.

Study-level points and caveats: Across the total CD8+ repertoires, roughly 17 Susac-specific public clones were found. The CD8+ TEMRA repertoires yielded a few such clones. The study admitted that it had a relatively small number of individuals in its TCR sequencing and HLA analysis.

The ends were cut back, 1 base at V and 7 bases at J, with 8 bases in the middle. The CDR3 is 14 amino acids. CDR1 is SNHLY and CDR2 is FYNNEI in the germline V gene. The sequenced sample consisted of CD8+ T cells from PBMCs. The J gene is TRBJ1-6, the V gene TRBV2; D may be TRBD1 (5 bases). This sequence originates from a human donor with Susac syndrome. As DNA, the CDR3 is TGTGCCAGCAGTGAAGATGAGGGGAATTCACCCCTCCACTTT. Its protein product is CASSEDEGNSPLHF.